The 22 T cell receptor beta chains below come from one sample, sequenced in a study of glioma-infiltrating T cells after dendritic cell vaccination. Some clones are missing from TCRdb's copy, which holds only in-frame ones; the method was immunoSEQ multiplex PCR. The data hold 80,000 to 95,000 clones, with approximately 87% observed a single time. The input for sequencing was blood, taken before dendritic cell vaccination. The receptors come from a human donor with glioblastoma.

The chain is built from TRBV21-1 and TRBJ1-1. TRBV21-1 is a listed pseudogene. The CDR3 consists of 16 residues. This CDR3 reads CAISRGGRLMNTEAFF. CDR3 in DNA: TGTGCCATTTCCCGCGGGGGCAGACTCATGAACACTGAAGCTTTCTTT.

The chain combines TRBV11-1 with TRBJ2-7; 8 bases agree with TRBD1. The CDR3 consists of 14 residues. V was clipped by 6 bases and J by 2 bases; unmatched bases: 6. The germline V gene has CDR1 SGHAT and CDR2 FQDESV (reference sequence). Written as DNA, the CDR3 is TGTGCCAGCAGGAACCGGGACAGGCCCTACGAGCAGTACTTC. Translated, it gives CASRNRDRPYEQYF.

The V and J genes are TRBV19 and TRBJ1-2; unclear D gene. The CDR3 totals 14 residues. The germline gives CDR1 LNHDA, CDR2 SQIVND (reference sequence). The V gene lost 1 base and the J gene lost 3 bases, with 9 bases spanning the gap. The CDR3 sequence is CASSIATSDYGYTF. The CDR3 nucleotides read TGTGCCAGTAGTATAGCGACATCCGACTATGGCTACACCTTC. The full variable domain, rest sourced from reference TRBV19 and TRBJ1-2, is DGGITQSPKYLFRKEGQNVTLSCEQNLNHDAMYWYRQDPGQGLRLIYYSQIVNDFQKGDIAEGYSVSREKKESFPLTVTSAQKNPTAFYLCASSIATSDYGYTFGSGTRLTVV.

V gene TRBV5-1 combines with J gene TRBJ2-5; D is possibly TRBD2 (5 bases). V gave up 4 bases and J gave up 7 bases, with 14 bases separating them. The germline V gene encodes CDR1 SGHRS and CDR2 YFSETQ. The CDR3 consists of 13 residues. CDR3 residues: CASSEGSAGTQYF. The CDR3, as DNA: TGCGCCAGCAGCGAGGGTTCTGCCGGGACCCAGTACTTC.

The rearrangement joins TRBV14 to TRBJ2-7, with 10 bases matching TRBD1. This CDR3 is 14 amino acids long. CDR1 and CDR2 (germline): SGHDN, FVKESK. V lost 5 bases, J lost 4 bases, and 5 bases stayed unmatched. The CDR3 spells CASSAGQGFYEQYF. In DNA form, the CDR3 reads TGTGCCAGCAGCGCGGGACAGGGGTTTTACGAGCAGTACTTC.

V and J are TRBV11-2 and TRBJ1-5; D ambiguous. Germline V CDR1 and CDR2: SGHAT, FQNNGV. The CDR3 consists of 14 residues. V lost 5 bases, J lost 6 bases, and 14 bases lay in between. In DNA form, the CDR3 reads TGTGCCAGCAGCCGTGCGGGGTTGGCTCAGCCCCAGCATTTT. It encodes CASSRAGLAQPQHF. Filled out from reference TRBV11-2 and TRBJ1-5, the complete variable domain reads EAGVAQSPRYKIIEKRQSVAFWCNPISGHATLYWYQQILGQGPKLLIQFQNNGVVDDSQLPKDRFSAERLKGVDSTLKIQPAKLEDSAVYLCASSRAGLAQPQHFGDGTRLSIL.

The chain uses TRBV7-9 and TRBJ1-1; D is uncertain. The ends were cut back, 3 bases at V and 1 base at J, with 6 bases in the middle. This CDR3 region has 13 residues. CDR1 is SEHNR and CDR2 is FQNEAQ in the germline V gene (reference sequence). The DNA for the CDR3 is TGTGCCAGCAGCTTGGTGAGGAACACTGAAGCTTTCTTT. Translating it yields CASSLVRNTEAFF.

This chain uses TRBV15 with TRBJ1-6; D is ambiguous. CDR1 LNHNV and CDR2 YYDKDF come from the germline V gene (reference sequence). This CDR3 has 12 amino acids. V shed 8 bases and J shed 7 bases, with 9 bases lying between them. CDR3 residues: CATGGWNSPLHF. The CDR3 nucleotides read TGTGCCACCGGAGGGTGGAATTCACCCCTCCACTTT.

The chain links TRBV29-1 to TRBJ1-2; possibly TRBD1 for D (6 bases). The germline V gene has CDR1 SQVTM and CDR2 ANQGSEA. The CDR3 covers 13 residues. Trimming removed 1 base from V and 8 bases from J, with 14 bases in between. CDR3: CSVEGTDWRGYTF. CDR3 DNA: TGCAGCGTTGAAGGGACAGATTGGCGGGGCTACACCTTC.

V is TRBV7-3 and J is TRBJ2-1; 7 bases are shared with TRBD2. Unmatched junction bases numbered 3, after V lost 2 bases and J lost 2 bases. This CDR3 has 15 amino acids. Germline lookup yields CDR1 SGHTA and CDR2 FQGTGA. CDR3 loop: CASSLDSGPYNEQFF. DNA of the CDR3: TGTGCCAGCAGCTTAGATAGCGGGCCCTACAATGAGCAGTTCTTC.

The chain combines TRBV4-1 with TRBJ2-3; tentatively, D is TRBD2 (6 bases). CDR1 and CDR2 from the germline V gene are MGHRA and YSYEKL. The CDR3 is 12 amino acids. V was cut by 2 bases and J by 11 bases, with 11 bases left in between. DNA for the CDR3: TGCGCCAGCAGCCAATCGGTGGGGGGGCAGTATTTT. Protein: CASSQSVGGQYF.

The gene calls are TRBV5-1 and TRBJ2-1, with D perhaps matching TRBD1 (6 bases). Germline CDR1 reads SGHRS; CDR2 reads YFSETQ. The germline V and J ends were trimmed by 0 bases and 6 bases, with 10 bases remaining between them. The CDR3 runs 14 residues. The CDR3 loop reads CASSLETTGNEQFF. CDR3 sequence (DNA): TGCGCCAGCAGCTTGGAAACGACAGGCAATGAGCAGTTCTTC.

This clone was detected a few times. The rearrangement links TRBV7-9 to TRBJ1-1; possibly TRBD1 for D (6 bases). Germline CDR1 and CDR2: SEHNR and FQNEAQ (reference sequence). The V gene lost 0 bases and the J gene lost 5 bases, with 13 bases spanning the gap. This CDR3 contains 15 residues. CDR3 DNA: TGTGCCAGCAGCTTAGCCGCGGGGGCAGATACTGAAGCTTTCTTT. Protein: CASSLAAGADTEAFF.

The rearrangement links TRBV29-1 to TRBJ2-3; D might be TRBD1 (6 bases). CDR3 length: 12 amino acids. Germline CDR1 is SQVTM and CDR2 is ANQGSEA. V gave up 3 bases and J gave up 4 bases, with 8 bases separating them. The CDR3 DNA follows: TGCAGCGTTGACGAGGGGGCAGATACGCAGTATTTT. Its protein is CSVDEGADTQYF.

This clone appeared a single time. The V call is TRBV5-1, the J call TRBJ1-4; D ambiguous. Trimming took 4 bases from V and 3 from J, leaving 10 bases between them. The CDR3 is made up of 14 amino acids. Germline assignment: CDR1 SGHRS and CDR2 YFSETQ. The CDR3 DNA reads TGCGCCAGCAGCGCGGGTGCAGCTAATGAAAAACTGTTTTTT. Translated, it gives CASSAGAANEKLFF.

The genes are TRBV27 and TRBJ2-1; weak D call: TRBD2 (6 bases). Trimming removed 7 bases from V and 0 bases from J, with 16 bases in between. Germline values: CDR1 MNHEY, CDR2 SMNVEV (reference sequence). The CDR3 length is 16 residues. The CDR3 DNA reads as TGTGCCAGCACCGGGACTCGACTTGACTCCTACAATGAGCAGTTCTTC. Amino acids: CASTGTRLDSYNEQFF.

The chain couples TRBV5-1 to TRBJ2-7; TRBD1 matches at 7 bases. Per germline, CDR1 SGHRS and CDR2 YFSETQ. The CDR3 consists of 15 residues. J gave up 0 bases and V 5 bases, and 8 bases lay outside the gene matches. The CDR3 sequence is CASSPQGESSYEQYF. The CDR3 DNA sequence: TGCGCCAGCAGTCCCCAGGGGGAGAGCTCCTACGAGCAGTACTTC. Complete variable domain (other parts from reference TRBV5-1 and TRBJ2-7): KAGVTQTPRYLIKTRGQQVTLSCSPISGHRSVSWYQQTPGQGLQFLFEYFSETQRNKGNFPGRFSGRQFSNSRSEMNVSTLELGDSALYLCASSPQGESSYEQYFGPGTRLTVT.

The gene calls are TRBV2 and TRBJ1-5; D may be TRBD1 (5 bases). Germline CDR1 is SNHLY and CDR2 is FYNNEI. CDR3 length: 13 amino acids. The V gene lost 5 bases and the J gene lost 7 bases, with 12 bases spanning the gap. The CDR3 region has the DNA TGTGCCAGCAGTAGCAGGGTTGGGCAGCCCCAGCATTTT. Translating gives CASSSRVGQPQHF.

CDR3 in DNA: TGTGCCAGCAGCCAAGATTGGACTAGCGGGAAGAATGAGCAGTTCTTC. Encoded protein: CASSQDWTSGKNEQFF. This chain connects TRBV4-2 to TRBJ2-1; 12 bases agree with TRBD2. The ends lost 0 bases at V and 7 bases at J; junction bases unmatched: 4. The CDR3 loop spans 16 amino acids. Looked up from germline, CDR1 is LGHNA and CDR2 is YNFKEQ.

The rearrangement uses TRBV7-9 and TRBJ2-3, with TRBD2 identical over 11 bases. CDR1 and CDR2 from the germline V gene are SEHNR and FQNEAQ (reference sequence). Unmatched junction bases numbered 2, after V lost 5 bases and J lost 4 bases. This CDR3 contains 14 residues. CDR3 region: CASSKTSGADTQYF. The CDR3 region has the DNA TGTGCCAGCAGCAAGACTAGCGGGGCAGATACGCAGTATTTT.

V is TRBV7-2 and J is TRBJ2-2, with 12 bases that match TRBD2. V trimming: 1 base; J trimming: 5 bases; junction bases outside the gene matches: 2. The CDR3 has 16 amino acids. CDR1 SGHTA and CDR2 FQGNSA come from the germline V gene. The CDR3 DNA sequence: TGTGCCAGCAGCTTAGTGGGACTAGCGGGTACCGGGGAGCTGTTTTTT. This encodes CASSLVGLAGTGELFF.

The CDR3 bases are TGTGCCAGCACTTCCCAGGGCAACTATGGCTACACCTTC. It specifies CASTSQGNYGYTF. This sequence joins TRBV2 and TRBJ1-2; D is possibly TRBD1 (5 bases). In germline, CDR1 is SNHLY, CDR2 FYNNEI. The CDR3 sequence is 13 residues long. V was pared by 7 bases and J by 2 bases, with 11 bases between.